Each of the 16 T cell receptor beta chains below was sequenced from the same sample in a study of control samples from healthy donors and cancer patients. Sequenced by immunoSEQ multiplex PCR; TCRdb stores in-frame clones only, minus some. The table lists approximately 74,000 clones, about 95% of them singletons. Sequenced material: blood. The receptors here all came from a woman in her thirties in good health.

The chain combines TRBV5-6 with TRBJ2-7, with D possibly being TRBD1 (6 bases). CDR1 is SGHDT and CDR2 is YYEEEE in the germline V gene. The V end lost 3 bases, the J end lost 6 bases, and 13 bases lay between the germline ends. The CDR3 spans 13 residues. The CDR3 protein is CASSSGVQREQYF. The CDR3 nucleotides are TGTGCCAGCAGCTCAGGGGTTCAGCGCGAGCAGTACTTC.

The chain is built from TRBV7-2 and TRBJ2-1, with 10 bases fitting TRBD2. The CDR3 length is 15 residues. The germline gives CDR1 SGHTA, CDR2 FQGNSA. With 5 bases clipped from V and 6 bases from J, the junction kept 7 bases outside the gene matches. The DNA of the CDR3 is TGTGCCAGCAGCCTCGGGACTAGCGTCACCAATGAGCAGTTCTTC. Translating it yields CASSLGTSVTNEQFF.

The chain carries TRBV6-6 and TRBJ1-4; D is undetermined. Germline CDR1 and CDR2: MNHNY and SVGAGI (reference sequence). This CDR3 spans 14 amino acids. Trimming took 5 bases from V and 8 from J, leaving 15 bases between them. Written as DNA, the CDR3 is TGTGCCAGCAGTCCCTCTTTTGCTCGGGAAAAACTGTTTTTT. It yields the protein CASSPSFAREKLFF.

The chain recombines TRBV5-6 with TRBJ1-3; no firm D call. CDR1 and CDR2 (germline): SGHDT, YYEEEE. The CDR3 consists of 15 residues. Trimming took off 5 bases at V and 1 base at J, with 13 bases between the two ends. The CDR3 is CASSWISGSGNTIYF. Written as DNA, the CDR3 is TGTGCCAGCAGTTGGATCTCGGGTTCTGGAAACACCATATATTTT.

The CDR3 DNA follows: TGTGCCAGCAGCCAAGCCAGGGGGCGGGAGACCCAGTACTTC. Amino acid sequence: CASSQARGRETQYF. This sequence joins TRBV14 and TRBJ2-5, with 8 bases that match TRBD1. CDR3 length: 14 residues. Germline lookup yields CDR1 SGHDN and CDR2 FVKESK. V was pared by 1 base and J by 5 bases, with 3 bases of the junction left unmatched.

The chain recombines TRBV13 with TRBJ1-4, with D unclear. This CDR3 is 13 amino acids long. Deletions cut 3 bases from V and 8 bases from J, with 10 bases between. Germline assignment: CDR1 PRHDT and CDR2 FYEKMQ (reference sequence). The CDR3 reads CASSFGREEKLFF. The CDR3 region has the DNA TGTGCCAGCAGCTTCGGACGCGAAGAAAAACTGTTTTTT.

This chain links TRBV30 with TRBJ1-3; D uncertain. The CDR3 is 13 amino acids. V was clipped by 2 bases and J by 0 bases, with 5 bases between them. Germline V gene sequence: CDR1 GTSNPN, CDR2 SVGIG (reference sequence). The CDR3 sequence is CAWSLYSGNTIYF. The CDR3 DNA follows: TGTGCCTGGAGTCTCTACTCTGGAAACACCATATATTTT.

The chain is built from TRBV6-2 or TRBV6-3 and TRBJ2-3, with a possible D match to TRBD2 (6 bases). The CDR3 sequence is 16 residues long. V was clipped by 0 bases and J by 7 bases, with 17 bases between them. Looked up from germline, CDR1 is MNHEY and CDR2 is SVGEGT. CDR3 loop: CASSYSSGTRSNTQYF. CDR3 DNA sequence: TGTGCCAGCAGTTACTCCTCGGGGACTCGCTCGAATACGCAGTATTTT.

Written as DNA, the CDR3 is TGCGCCAGCAGCTTGGCCACTAGGGAGGATACGCAGTATTTT. Its protein is CASSLATREDTQYF. The genes are TRBV5-1 and TRBJ2-3, with TRBD2 as a possible D gene (5 bases). V was cut by 0 bases and J by 6 bases, with 11 bases left in between. The CDR3 consists of 14 residues. Germline lookup yields CDR1 SGHRS and CDR2 YFSETQ.

The rearrangement links TRBV7-8 to TRBJ1-2, with 9 bases matching TRBD1. Germline CDR1 reads SGHVS; CDR2 reads FQNEAQ. This CDR3 has 18 residues. The ends lost 5 bases at V and 6 bases at J; junction bases unmatched: 19. The DNA of the CDR3 is TGTGCCAGCAGCCGAACTAATCCAATGGACAGGGGATCTGATGGCTACACCTTC. Amino acid sequence: CASSRTNPMDRGSDGYTF.

The gene calls are TRBV19 and TRBJ1-5; TRBD1 matches 7 bases. Germline loops: CDR1 LNHDA, CDR2 SQIVND (reference sequence). After removal of 5 bases from V and 2 bases from J, the junction contained 0 bases not matched to a gene. The CDR3 consists of 13 residues. The CDR3 DNA sequence: TGTGCCAGTAGTGGGACAGGCAATCAGCCCCAGCATTTT. Protein sequence: CASSGTGNQPQHF. Full variable domain (remainder filled in from reference TRBV19 and TRBJ1-5): DGGITQSPKYLFRKEGQNVTLSCEQNLNHDAMYWYRQDPGQGLRLIYYSQIVNDFQKGDIAEGYSVSREKKESFPLTVTSAQKNPTAFYLCASSGTGNQPQHFGDGTRLSIL.

The J gene is TRBJ2-5, the V gene TRBV5-5; TRBD2 might be the D (6 bases). V gave up 1 base and J gave up 1 base, with 11 bases separating them. Germline V gene sequence: CDR1 SGHKS, CDR2 YYEKEE (reference sequence). The CDR3 loop spans 15 amino acids. CDR3 sequence reads: CASSLRPGVQETQYF. In DNA, the CDR3 is TGTGCCAGCAGCTTGCGCCCGGGGGTCCAAGAGACCCAGTACTTC.

CDR3 region: CASSLDHSRTSEAFF. DNA for the CDR3: TGCGCCAGCAGCCTGGACCACTCCCGAACCTCTGAAGCTTTCTTT. This chain connects TRBV5-1 to TRBJ1-1; D not resolved. The CDR3 length is 15 residues. The V end was cut by 4 bases, the J end by 6 bases, with 19 bases between. CDR1 is SGHRS, CDR2 YFSETQ, per germline.

This clone was seen a single time. V gene TRBV11-2 combines with J gene TRBJ1-1, with D possibly TRBD1 on 5 matching bases. The CDR3 consists of 14 residues. V was pared by 4 bases and J by 7 bases, with 16 bases between. CDR1 and CDR2 from the germline V gene are SGHAT and FQNNGV. This chain's CDR3 is CASSSGSSPGEAFF. In DNA, the CDR3 is TGTGCCAGCAGCTCAGGGTCCTCCCCTGGTGAAGCTTTCTTT.

The chain combines TRBV7-3 with TRBJ2-3, with 13 bases lining up with TRBD2. The CDR3 contains 19 residues. J lost 3 bases, V lost 4 bases, and 13 bases had no gene match. Germline CDR1 is SGHTA and CDR2 is FQGTGA. Written as DNA, the CDR3 is TGTGCCAGCAGCTCCATATGGGGCGGGACTAGCGGGAATACAGATACGCAGTATTTT. Encoded protein: CASSSIWGGTSGNTDTQYF.

The chain recombines TRBV6-5 with TRBJ2-5; no firm D call. Germline V gene sequence: CDR1 MNHEY, CDR2 SVGAGI. The CDR3 sequence is 11 residues long. V lost 2 bases, J lost 5 bases, and 3 bases lay in between. CDR3 sequence: CASSYGETQYF. The CDR3, as DNA: TGTGCCAGCAGTTACGGGGAGACCCAGTACTTC.